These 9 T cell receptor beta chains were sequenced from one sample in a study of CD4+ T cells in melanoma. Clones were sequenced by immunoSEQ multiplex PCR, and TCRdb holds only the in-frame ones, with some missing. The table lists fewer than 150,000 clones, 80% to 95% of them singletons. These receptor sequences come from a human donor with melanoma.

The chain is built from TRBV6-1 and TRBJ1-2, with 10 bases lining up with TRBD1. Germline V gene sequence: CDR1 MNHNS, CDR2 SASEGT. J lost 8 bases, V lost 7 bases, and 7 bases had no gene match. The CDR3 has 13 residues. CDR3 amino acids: CASTLRTGGGYTF. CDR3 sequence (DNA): TGTGCCAGCACCCTACGGACAGGGGGAGGCTACACCTTC.

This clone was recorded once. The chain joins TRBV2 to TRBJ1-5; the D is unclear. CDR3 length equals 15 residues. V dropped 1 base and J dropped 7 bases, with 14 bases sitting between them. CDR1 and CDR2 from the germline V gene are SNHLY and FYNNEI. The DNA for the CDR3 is TGTGCCAGCAGTGAAGAGAGGCAATATTGGCAGCCCCAGCATTTT. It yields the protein CASSEERQYWQPQHF.

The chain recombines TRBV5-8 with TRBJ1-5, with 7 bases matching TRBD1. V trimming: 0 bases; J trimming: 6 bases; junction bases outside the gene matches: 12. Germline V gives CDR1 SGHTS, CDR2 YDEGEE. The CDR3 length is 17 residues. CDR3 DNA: TGTGCCAGCAGCTTGGGTGGGGCAGGGGGAAGTTCTCAGCCCCAGCATTTT. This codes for CASSLGGAGGSSQPQHF.

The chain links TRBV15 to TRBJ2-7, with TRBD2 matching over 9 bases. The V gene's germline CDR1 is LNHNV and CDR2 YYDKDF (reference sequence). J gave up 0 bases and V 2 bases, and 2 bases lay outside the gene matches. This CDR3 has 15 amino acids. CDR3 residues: CATSRLAGASYEQYF. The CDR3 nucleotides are TGTGCCACCAGCAGATTAGCGGGGGCCTCCTACGAGCAGTACTTC.

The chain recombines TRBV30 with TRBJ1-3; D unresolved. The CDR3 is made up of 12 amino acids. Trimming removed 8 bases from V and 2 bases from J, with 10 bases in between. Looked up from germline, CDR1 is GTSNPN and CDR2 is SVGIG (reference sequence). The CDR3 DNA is TGTGCCGGAAGGCGACCTGGAAACACCATATATTTT. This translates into CAGRRPGNTIYF.

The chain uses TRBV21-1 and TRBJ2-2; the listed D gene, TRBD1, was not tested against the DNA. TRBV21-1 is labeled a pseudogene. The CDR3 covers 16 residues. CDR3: CASSKGGHGATGELFF. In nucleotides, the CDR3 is TGTGCCAGCAGCAAAGGGGGACACGGGGCCACCGGGGAGCTGTTTTTT.

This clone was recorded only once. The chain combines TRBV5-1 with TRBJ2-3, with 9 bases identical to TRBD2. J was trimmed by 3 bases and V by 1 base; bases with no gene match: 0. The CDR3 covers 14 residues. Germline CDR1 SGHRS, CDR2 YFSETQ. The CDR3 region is CASSLTSGTDTQYF. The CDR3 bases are TGCGCCAGCAGCTTGACTAGCGGGACAGATACGCAGTATTTT.

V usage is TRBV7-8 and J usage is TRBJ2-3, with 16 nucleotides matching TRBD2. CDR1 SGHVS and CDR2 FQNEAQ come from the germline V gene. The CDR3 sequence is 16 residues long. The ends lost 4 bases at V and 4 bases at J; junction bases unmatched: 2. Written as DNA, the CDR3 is TGTGCCAGCAGCTCGGGACTAGCGGGGGGGGCAGATACGCAGTATTTT. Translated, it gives CASSSGLAGGADTQYF. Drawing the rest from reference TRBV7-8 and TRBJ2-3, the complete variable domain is GAGVSQSPRYKVAKRGQDVALRCDPISGHVSLFWYQQALGQGPEFLTYFQNEAQLDKSGLPSDRFFAERPEGSVSTLKIQRTQQEDSAVYLCASSSGLAGGADTQYFGPGTRLTVL.

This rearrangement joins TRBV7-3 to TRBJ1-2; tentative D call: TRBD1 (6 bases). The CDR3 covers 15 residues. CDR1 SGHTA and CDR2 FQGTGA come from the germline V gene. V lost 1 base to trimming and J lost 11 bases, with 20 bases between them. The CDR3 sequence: CASSLNPGAGAEYTF. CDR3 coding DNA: TGTGCCAGCAGCTTAAACCCCGGGGCAGGGGCGGAGTACACCTTC.